This T cell receptor beta chain was obtained from a study of blood T cell repertoires in COVID-19. Background on the study: Sites in the United States, Italy and Spain provided acute and convalescent COVID-19 samples.

Assignment of participants to cohorts was predicated upon participant-reported clinical history. With 10 bases removed from V and 2 bases from J, the gap between germline ends came to 18 bases. Germline values: CDR1 KGHDR, CDR2 SFDVKD. The CDR3 consists of 15 residues. Measured with immunoSEQ multiplex PCR; TCRdb has only the in-frame clones, and not every one. Among 200,000 to 250,000 clones listed, about 80% were seen once. This chain uses TRBV24-1 with TRBJ2-3, with a tentative D call TRBD1 (6 bases). Material: PBMCs or T cells enriched from blood (not recorded which). This TCR derives from a man between 35 and 55 years old who had recovered from COVID-19. The CDR3 DNA sequence: TGTGCCACGGCCCCCTTGACAGGAAACACAGATACGCAGTATTTT. It codes for CATAPLTGNTDTQYF.